These 8 T cell receptor beta chains originate from one sample sequenced in a study of radiation and T cells in renal cell carcinoma. Method: immunoSEQ multiplex PCR; TCRdb's copy keeps in-frame clones and lacks some. The top ten clones hold approximately 20% of a sample with approximately 140,000 clones, approximately 87% of them seen once. Time point noted: baseline pretreatment blood. Specified treatment: 15 Gy SBRT to primary tumor, nephrectomy 4 weeks later. This sample comprised blood, obtained from a patient whose treatment included radiotherapy and nephrectomy. These TCRs come from a woman between 45 and 60 years old with renal cell carcinoma.

This sequence joins TRBV28 and TRBJ2-5, with D hard to call. The length of the CDR3 is 11 residues. Germline CDR1 is MDHEN and CDR2 is SYDVKM. Trimming cost V 5 bases and J 1 base, with 2 bases left between them. Here the CDR3 DNA reads TGTGCCAGCAGTGCCCAAGAGACCCAGTACTTC. Amino acid sequence: CASSAQETQYF.

The chain recombines TRBV7-2 with TRBJ1-1, with no clear D. The CDR3 is made up of 13 amino acids. CDR1 is SGHTA, CDR2 FQGNSA, per germline. Between the trimmed V and J ends, which lost 5 bases and 6 bases, there was a span of 13 bases. CDR3 protein: CASSPQPESEAFF. The CDR3 DNA follows: TGTGCCAGCAGCCCTCAGCCGGAGTCTGAAGCTTTCTTT.

The J gene is TRBJ1-5, the V gene TRBV25-1, with D tentatively TRBD1 (6 bases). The CDR3 sequence is 16 residues long. CDR1 MGHDK and CDR2 SYGVNS come from the germline V gene. The germline V and J ends were trimmed by 8 bases and 4 bases, with 21 bases remaining between them. The DNA of the CDR3 is TGTGCCAGCCAAGCCCGGGACACCGCGGGAAATCAGCCCCAGCATTTT. Translating gives CASQARDTAGNQPQHF.

The J gene is TRBJ2-2, the V gene TRBV14; 7 nucleotides match TRBD2. The V and J ends lost 0 bases and 1 base, in that order; junction bases with no gene match: 5. The germline gives CDR1 SGHDN, CDR2 FVKESK. CDR3 length: 17 residues. In DNA form, the CDR3 reads TGTGCCAGCAGCCAAGATCTGCGGGAGTGGAACACCGGGGAGCTGTTTTTT. It is translated as CASSQDLREWNTGELFF.

The V gene is TRBV5-1, the J gene TRBJ2-7; 12 bases align to TRBD2. V gave up 4 bases and J gave up 5 bases; unmatched junction bases: 7. CDR1 is SGHRS and CDR2 is YFSETQ in the germline V gene. The CDR3 consists of 15 residues. In nucleotides, the CDR3 is TGCGCCAGCAGCGATCGACTAGCGGGAGCTGACGAGCAGTACTTC. Amino acids: CASSDRLAGADEQYF.

This clone occurred once. The chain is built from TRBV6-1 and TRBJ2-7, with TRBD2 matching over 10 bases. V lost 10 bases, J lost 2 bases, and 5 bases stayed unmatched. The CDR3 covers 13 residues. Germline V gene data show CDR1 as MNHNS and CDR2 as SASEGT. The CDR3 sequence: CATRTSGTYEQYF. The CDR3 nucleotides read TGTGCCACGCGGACTAGCGGTACCTACGAGCAGTACTTC.

The rearrangement uses TRBV5-6 and TRBJ2-5; D perhaps matches TRBD2 (5 bases). V lost 4 bases, J lost 5 bases, and 12 bases lay in between. Germline-derived CDR1 and CDR2 are SGHDT and YYEEEE. The CDR3 loop spans 13 amino acids. The CDR3 is CASSPGPGETQYF. The CDR3 coding sequence is TGTGCCAGCAGCCCCGGACCGGGGGAGACCCAGTACTTC.

The J gene is TRBJ1-5, the V gene TRBV27; D is uncertain. V was shortened by 5 bases and J by 2 bases, with 10 bases between the two germline ends. Germline values: CDR1 MNHEY, CDR2 SMNVEV (reference sequence). The CDR3 is made up of 14 amino acids. The CDR3 sequence: CASSPRSGNQPQHF. The CDR3 DNA sequence: TGTGCCAGCAGTCCCCGGTCAGGCAATCAGCCCCAGCATTTT.